A single T cell receptor beta chain is shown here with its context. Its specificity is not known. These data originate in a study of cytomegalovirus exposure and HLA in healthy donors. Whole-study findings and limits: Across donors, sequencing depth was assumed by presence/absence analyses to be roughly uniform. Researchers catalogued about 150 TCR beta chains as cytomegalovirus-associated. Diagnosis of cytomegalovirus status made by the classifier reportedly showed high specificity and sensitivity. Confirmation was obtained in vitro that a few CMV-associated chains are specific for CMV antigens.

Primers included in the PCR were 60 Vbeta and 13 Jbeta primers. The table came from immunoSEQ multiplex PCR; TCRdb's copy has only in-frame clones and leaves some out. The table lists around 160,000 clones, around four fifths of them singletons. The specimen was PBMCs. The source is a male donor in good health and CMV-seronegative.

In DNA, the CDR3 is TGTGCCAGCAGTTTAGGTGGACAGGGGGGGCAGACCCAGTACTTC. Translation: CASSLGGQGGQTQYF. The rearrangement links TRBV28 to TRBJ2-5, with 10 bases aligning to TRBD1. V dropped 2 bases and J dropped 6; count of bases not matched to a gene: 6. The germline gives CDR1 MDHEN, CDR2 SYDVKM. The CDR3 contains 15 residues.